This TCR beta chain was recorded in a study of blood T cells in healthy people across ages (dated by TCRdb to 2015 to 2017). Background for the entire study: Template switching captured roughly one uniquely barcoded TCR beta cDNA molecule per two T cells in model experiments. Using the same blood draw, the study looked at two additional independent replicas of 1 million unique cDNA reads for two donors, one aged 18 to 30 and the other aged 80 or older. To avoid experimental bias, donors of different ages were distributed randomly across sequencing lanes. Age-related changes in TCR beta repertoire diversity were measured in the study by deep sequencing normalized with unique cDNA molecular identifiers. The donors were divided into four age groups: young (average around 17 years), middle-aged (almost 40), aged (around 59) and long-lived (roughly 88). Paper-wide results and their limitations: Estimates of total diversity based on one million sequenced T cells were considered lower bounds and underestimates. Observed TCR beta diversity per million T cells fell roughly linearly with age, and a significant reduction was already apparent by age roughly 40. The percentage of naive T cells measured by flow cytometry correlated strongly with observed TCR beta diversity. Because profiling used bulk unsorted PBMCs, naive and antigen-experienced compartments could not be compared conclusively. Because the CMV infection status of the donors was unknown, age-related changes in expanded clonotypes may potentially have been confounded. Compared with the aged group, the long-lived group had more naive CD4+ T cells, fewer expanded clones and increased TCR diversity, a pattern suggesting age selection.

The library was obtained by 5' RACE. TCRdb names Illumina HiSeq 2500 as the instrument used. A second PCR of about 6 to 11 cycles was run with a J-beta primer mix and a sample-barcoded 5' primer. A template-switch 5' adaptor carrying 12 random nucleotides introduced a unique molecular identifier onto each TCR beta cDNA molecule. Each sample yielded at least 2.5 million CDR3-containing paired-end reads. First-strand cDNA was synthesized from all RNA with the Mint cDNA synthesis kit, primed by a TRBC-specific oligonucleotide. Following uracil-DNA glycosylase treatment, all cDNA underwent a first 18-cycle PCR with the universal primers M1SS and BC2_uni_R. Regarding the original processing steps: For normalization, 1 million high-quality reads were randomly selected from each sample, with every read carrying a distinct molecular identifier. Instead of being binned into consensus sequences, reads with shared molecular identifiers were discarded. CDR3 identification, clonotype clustering and error correction used MiTCR with a Q25 quality threshold and the strictest error-elimination algorithm. Lower-bound total TCR beta diversity was estimated with a nonparametric unseen species model using Euler transformation. TCRdb took the public reads, trimmed them with fastp at Q25, ran MiXCR for clone calling and kept in-frame beta chains. Here each entry gathers all rows of one CDR3 protein and keeps the most common genes and DNA. In this record, the V and J calls reflect TCRdb's handling and not the investigators' own analysis. This sample gives about 780,000 distinct CDR3 sequences in total; about 42% of them show up just once. The ten most abundant clones make up around a sixth of the sample.

CDR3 length: 14 amino acids, cysteine to phenylalanine. The CDR3 DNA has 42 bases and is translated from base 1. Trimming leaves V shorter by 8 bases and J shorter by 4 bases, with the junction holding 10 bases beyond the gene matches. For CDR1 and CDR2, the germline V gene (reference sequence) lists MNHEY and SMNVEV. Donors were about 36 systemically healthy Caucasian individuals from Russia aged roughly 6 to 90 years. Each donor gave about 10 milliliters of peripheral blood, drawn into EDTA-treated Vacutainer tubes. Ficoll-Paque density-gradient centrifugation was used to isolate PBMCs, with at least 6.5 million per sample. Trizol reagent was used to extract total RNA from the PBMCs, yielding at least 5 micrograms per sample. For every donor, an aliquot of PBMCs went through flow cytometry to measure the percentages of naive CD45RAhigh/CD27high T cells. Comments on this clonotype: Its antigen specificity is not known. No base qualities exist here, and no much larger clone lies one base off it.

The V and J genes are TRBV27 and TRBJ1-1; 7 central nucleotides agree with TRBD1. The specimen was blood. This clonotype was sampled from a man older than 75 in good health. The CDR3 reads as follows: CASGYNRGGTEAFF. At the DNA level, the sequence is TGTGCCAGCGGTTATAACAGGGGAGGCACTGAAGCTTTCTTT.